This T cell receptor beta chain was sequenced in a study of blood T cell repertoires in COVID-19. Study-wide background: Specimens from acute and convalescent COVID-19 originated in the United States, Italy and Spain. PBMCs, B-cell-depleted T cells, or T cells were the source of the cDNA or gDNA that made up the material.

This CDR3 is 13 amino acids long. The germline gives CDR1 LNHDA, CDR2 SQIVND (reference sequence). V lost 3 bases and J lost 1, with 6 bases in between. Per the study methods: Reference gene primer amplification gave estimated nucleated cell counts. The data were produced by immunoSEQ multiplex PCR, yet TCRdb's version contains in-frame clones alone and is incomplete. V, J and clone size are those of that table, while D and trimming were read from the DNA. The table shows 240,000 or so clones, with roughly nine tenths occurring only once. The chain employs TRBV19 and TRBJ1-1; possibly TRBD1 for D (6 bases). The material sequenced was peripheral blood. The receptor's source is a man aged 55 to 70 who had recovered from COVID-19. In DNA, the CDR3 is TGTGCCAGTAGTATCAGGGGGAACACTGAAGCTTTCTTT. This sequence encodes CASSIRGNTEAFF.